Below, one T cell receptor (beta chain) is given with its context. Its specificity is not known. Not enrolled were patients with uncontrolled infection, other autoimmune disease, pregnancy or lactation. Each 10 ml fresh peripheral blood draw supplied the PBMCs. Unmatched junction bases numbered 9, after V lost 7 bases and J lost 1 base. This CDR3 comprises 15 residues. CDR1 LNHDA and CDR2 SQIVND come from the germline V gene (reference sequence). The TCR beta CDR3 regions underwent amplification using RNA transcripts as the source. Researchers ran a first-round RT-PCR on the TCR CDR3 using the HTBI primer set. One entry per CDR3 protein, called by TCRdb with MiXCR from the multiplex PCR reads. Of a few hundred thousand distinct CDR3 sequences listed, approximately 16% are singletons. These data are taken from a study of T cells in Graves' hyperthyroidism and ophthalmopathy. Findings and caveats of the study: Ophthalmopathy could be told apart from stable hyperthyroidism with a 13 V-J model.

The clonotype originates from a woman aged 55-70 years with Graves' ophthalmopathy. The chain couples TRBV19 to TRBJ1-1; TRBD1 agrees at 7 bases. Sequenced sample: blood. CDR3 coding DNA: TGTGCCAGTATCGACAGGGACCTTAAGAACACTGAAGCTTTCTTT. Translating gives CASIDRDLKNTEAFF.